A single sample gave rise to the 20 T cell receptor beta chains below, sequenced in a study of graft-versus-host responses after intestinal transplantation listed by TCRdb under 2021. Libraries were made using the immunoSEQ multiplex PCR assay. TCRdb took this table from immuneACCESS and kept in-frame rearrangements with V and J called. Such tables lack part of the clones; where checked against another copy, unresolved V genes explain under half of the gap, and the rest is unexplained. The sample table holds about 40,000 clones, of which about 90% were seen once. The ten largest clonotypes hold approximately 2.2% of the sample. The sequences come from PBMCs, collected about 310 days after intestinal transplant. These receptors all stem from a human patient who received an intestinal transplant, so some T cells may come from the graft donor.

The chain uses TRBV5-6 and TRBJ1-4; the D is unclear. With 2 bases removed from V and 7 bases from J, the gap between germline ends came to 9 bases. The CDR3 is 13 amino acids. Germline loops: CDR1 SGHDT, CDR2 YYEEEE. The CDR3 DNA reads TGTGCCAGCAGCTTAGGAGTTTTTGAAAAACTGTTTTTT. Its translation: CASSLGVFEKLFF.

The J gene is TRBJ2-3, the V gene TRBV2, with unresolved D. The V gene lost 5 bases and the J gene lost 5 bases, with 8 bases spanning the gap. From germline, CDR1 is SNHLY and CDR2 FYNNEI. There are 12 residues in the CDR3. The CDR3, as DNA: TGTGCCAGCAGTAGTCTCATAGATACGCAGTATTTT. This sequence encodes CASSSLIDTQYF.

V gene TRBV7-6 combines with J gene TRBJ2-7; TRBD2 agrees at 11 bases. The CDR3 loop spans 16 amino acids. J was trimmed by 4 bases and V by 5 bases; bases with no gene match: 10. Per the germline V gene, CDR1 is SGHVS and CDR2 is FNYEAQ. CDR3 residues: CASSRTVGTSGYEQYF. As DNA, the CDR3 is TGTGCCAGCAGCCGTACCGTTGGGACTAGCGGTTACGAGCAGTACTTC.

The rearrangement links TRBV18 to TRBJ2-2; possibly TRBD1 for D (6 bases). Germline V lookup: CDR1 KGHSH, CDR2 LQKENI. The germline V and J ends were trimmed by 10 bases and 3 bases, with 6 bases remaining between them. The CDR3 loop spans 11 amino acids. The CDR3 protein is CATGDTGELFF. The DNA of the CDR3 is TGTGCCACAGGGGACACCGGGGAGCTGTTTTTT.

V and J are TRBV28 and TRBJ2-3; 10 nucleotides match TRBD2. This CDR3 spans 14 amino acids. V trimming: 5 bases; J trimming: 5 bases; junction bases outside the gene matches: 4. In germline, CDR1 is MDHEN, CDR2 SYDVKM. For the CDR3, the DNA is TGTGCCAGCAGTCTAGCGGGAGAGGGAGATACGCAGTATTTT. Amino acids: CASSLAGEGDTQYF.

The chain uses TRBV7-3 and TRBJ2-7; 10 nucleotides align to TRBD1. The J segment lost 6 bases and the V segment lost 1 base, leaving 9 bases of the junction unmatched. This CDR3 spans 16 amino acids. CDR1 SGHTA and CDR2 FQGTGA come from the germline V gene. CDR3 amino acids: CASSLNPTDRGGEQYF. CDR3 DNA sequence: TGTGCCAGCAGCTTAAACCCAACGGACAGGGGGGGCGAGCAGTACTTC.

This chain joins TRBV5-4 and TRBJ2-5, with a possible D match to TRBD2 (6 bases). Germline CDR1 and CDR2: SGHNT and YYREEE (reference sequence). V was pared by 2 bases and J by 1 base, with 12 bases between. This CDR3 is 15 amino acids long. CDR3 DNA sequence: TGTGCCAGCAGCTTCACGACTAGAAGCCAAGAGACCCAGTACTTC. Its translation is CASSFTTRSQETQYF.

The chain combines TRBV28 with TRBJ1-1, with D hard to call. The V gene's germline CDR1 is MDHEN and CDR2 SYDVKM. V shed 11 bases and J shed 0 bases, with 16 bases lying between them. The CDR3 sequence is 14 residues long. The CDR3 loop is CAGNPHVMNTEAFF. CDR3 DNA: TGTGCCGGCAACCCACACGTCATGAACACTGAAGCTTTCTTT.

J is TRBJ1-5 and V is TRBV6-5; 9 bases are shared with TRBD1. The J segment lost 5 bases and the V segment lost 6 bases, leaving 5 bases of the junction unmatched. The CDR3 sequence is 14 residues long. Germline V gene sequence: CDR1 MNHEY, CDR2 SVGAGI. DNA for the CDR3: TGTGCCAGCAGAGAACAGGGGGCGGATCAGCCCCAGCATTTT. Translating gives CASREQGADQPQHF.

CDR3 sequence reads: CASSEGEGRAYGYTF. Here the CDR3 DNA reads TGTGCCAGCAGTGAAGGGGAAGGAAGGGCGTATGGCTACACCTTC. The V call is TRBV6-1, the J call TRBJ1-2, with unresolved D. The CDR3 is made up of 15 amino acids. With 1 base removed from V and 5 bases from J, the gap between germline ends came to 14 bases. The V gene's germline CDR1 is MNHNS and CDR2 SASEGT.

This chain joins TRBV6-1 and TRBJ1-2; D gene uncertain. The V gene lost 2 bases and the J gene lost 0 bases, with 10 bases spanning the gap. This CDR3 comprises 15 residues. Germline-derived CDR1 and CDR2 are MNHNS and SASEGT. Here the CDR3 DNA reads TGTGCCAGCAGTGAAAGTTGGGGAGCTAACTATGGCTACACCTTC. Its translation: CASSESWGANYGYTF.

This sequence joins TRBV4-1 and TRBJ2-7; tentative D call: TRBD2 (6 bases). Per germline, CDR1 MGHRA and CDR2 YSYEKL. The CDR3 consists of 15 residues. Trimming took 5 bases from V and 2 from J, leaving 16 bases between them. The CDR3 nucleotides read TGCGCCAGCAGCAATACCGGGACTGGAACCTACGAGCAGTACTTC. This encodes CASSNTGTGTYEQYF.

V is TRBV29-1 and J is TRBJ1-4, with 9 nucleotides matching TRBD1. Germline V lookup: CDR1 SQVTM, CDR2 ANQGSEA. The CDR3 has 14 amino acids. The V and J ends lost 6 bases and 3 bases, in that order; junction bases with no gene match: 5. Written as DNA, the CDR3 is TGCAGCGTCCGGGACAGGGTCTCTAATGAAAAACTGTTTTTT. Translating gives CSVRDRVSNEKLFF. The full variable domain, its missing parts supplied by reference TRBV29-1 and TRBJ1-4, is SAVISQKPSRDICQRGTSLTIQCQVDSQVTMMFWYRQQPGQSLTLIATANQGSEATYESGFVIDKFPISRPNLTFSTLTVSNMSPEDSSIYLCSVRDRVSNEKLFFGSGTQLSVL.

J is TRBJ1-1 and V is TRBV11-1; D gene uncertain. The CDR3 sequence is 14 residues long. V lost 7 bases, J lost 0 bases, and 12 bases lay in between. Germline loops: CDR1 SGHAT, CDR2 FQDESV (reference sequence). CDR3 sequence: CASTEAPVNTEAFF. CDR3 sequence (DNA): TGTGCCAGCACCGAAGCACCAGTGAACACTGAAGCTTTCTTT.

V usage is TRBV28 and J usage is TRBJ2-5; D is ambiguous. The CDR3 consists of 15 residues. The germline V gene has CDR1 MDHEN and CDR2 SYDVKM. The germline V and J ends were trimmed by 4 bases and 2 bases, with 14 bases remaining between them. In nucleotides, the CDR3 is TGTGCCAGCAGTTCCCGTAGACACCTTCAAGAGACCCAGTACTTC. Its protein is CASSSRRHLQETQYF.

The rearrangement links TRBV6-1 to TRBJ2-7, with D unresolved. The CDR3 sequence is 11 residues long. Germline CDR1 and CDR2: MNHNS and SASEGT. V lost 2 bases, J lost 7 bases, and 6 bases lay in between. As DNA, the CDR3 is TGTGCCAGCAGTGAAACACTGGAGCAGTACTTC. Its protein product is CASSETLEQYF.

Details on this clone: Other DNA sequences in the sample encode the same CDR3. The chain employs TRBV5-1 and TRBJ1-2, with D possibly matching TRBD1 (6 bases). V was trimmed by 5 bases and J by 0 bases, leaving 14 bases between them. The germline V gene encodes CDR1 SGHRS and CDR2 YFSETQ. The CDR3 length is 15 residues. The CDR3 DNA sequence: TGCGCCAGCAGTTTAACAGGGAAAGCTAACTATGGCTACACCTTC. The encoded protein is CASSLTGKANYGYTF.

The chain is built from TRBV6-5 and TRBJ1-1; D call uncertain. Germline V gene data show CDR1 as MNHEY and CDR2 as SVGAGI. There are 16 residues in the CDR3. The V and J ends lost 0 bases and 4 bases respectively, with 15 bases between them. The CDR3 protein is CASSYSSTAESTEAFF. CDR3 coding DNA: TGTGCCAGCAGTTACTCCTCGACTGCCGAGAGCACTGAAGCTTTCTTT.

This chain links TRBV28 with TRBJ2-7, with unresolved D. The CDR3 spans 13 residues. Germline CDR1 reads MDHEN; CDR2 reads SYDVKM. The V and J ends lost 3 bases and 5 bases respectively, with 11 bases between them. The CDR3 nucleotides read TGTGCCAGCAGTTTTGGAACACTCGACGAGCAGTACTTC. It yields the protein CASSFGTLDEQYF.

The rearrangement uses TRBV11-2 and TRBJ2-1; 12 positions match TRBD2. The CDR3 runs to 16 residues. CDR1 SGHAT and CDR2 FQNNGV come from the germline V gene. V lost 5 bases and J lost 4; bases outside the gene matches: 6. The CDR3, as DNA: TGTGCCAGCAGCCAAACTGGGACTAGCGGGTACAATGAGCAGTTCTTC. It is translated as CASSQTGTSGYNEQFF.